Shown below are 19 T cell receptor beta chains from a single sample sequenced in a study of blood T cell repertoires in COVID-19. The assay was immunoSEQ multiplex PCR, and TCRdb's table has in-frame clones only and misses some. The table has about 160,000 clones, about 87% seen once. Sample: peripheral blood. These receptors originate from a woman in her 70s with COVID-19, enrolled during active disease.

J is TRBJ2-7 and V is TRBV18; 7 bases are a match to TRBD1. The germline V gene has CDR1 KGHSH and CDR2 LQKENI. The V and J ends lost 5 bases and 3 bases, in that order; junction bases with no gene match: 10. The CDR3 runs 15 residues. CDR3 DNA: TGTGCCAGCTCAACCGCTGGGGACAGCGGCTACGAGCAGTACTTC. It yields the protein CASSTAGDSGYEQYF.

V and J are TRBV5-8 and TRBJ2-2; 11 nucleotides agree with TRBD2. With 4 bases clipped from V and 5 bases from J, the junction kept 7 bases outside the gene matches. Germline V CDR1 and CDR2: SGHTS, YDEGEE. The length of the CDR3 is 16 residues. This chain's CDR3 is CASSLGLAEGTGELFF. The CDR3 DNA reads TGTGCCAGCAGCCTGGGACTAGCGGAAGGAACCGGGGAGCTGTTTTTT.

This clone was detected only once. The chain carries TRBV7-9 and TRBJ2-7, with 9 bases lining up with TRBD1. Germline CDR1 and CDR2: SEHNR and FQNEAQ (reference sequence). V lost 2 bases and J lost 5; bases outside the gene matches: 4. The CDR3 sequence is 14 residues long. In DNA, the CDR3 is TGTGCCAGCAGCTTACCCGGGACAGGGAACGAGCAGTACTTC. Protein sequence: CASSLPGTGNEQYF.

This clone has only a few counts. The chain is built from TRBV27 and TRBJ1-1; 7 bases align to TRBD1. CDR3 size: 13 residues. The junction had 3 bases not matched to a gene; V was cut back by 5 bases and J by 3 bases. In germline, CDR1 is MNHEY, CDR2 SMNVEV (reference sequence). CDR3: CASSLTGYTEAFF. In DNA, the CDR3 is TGTGCCAGCAGTCTGACAGGGTACACTGAAGCTTTCTTT.

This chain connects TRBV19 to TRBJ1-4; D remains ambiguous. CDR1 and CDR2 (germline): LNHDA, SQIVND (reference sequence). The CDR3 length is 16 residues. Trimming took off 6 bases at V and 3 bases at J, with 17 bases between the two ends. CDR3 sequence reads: CASRDDGRGSNEKLFF. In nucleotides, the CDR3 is TGTGCCAGTAGGGACGACGGCCGGGGATCTAATGAAAAACTGTTTTTT.

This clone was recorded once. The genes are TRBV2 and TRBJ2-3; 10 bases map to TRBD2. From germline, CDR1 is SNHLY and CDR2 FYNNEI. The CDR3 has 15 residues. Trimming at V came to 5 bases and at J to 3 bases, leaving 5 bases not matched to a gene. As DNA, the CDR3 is TGTGCCAGCAGTTTTGAGCGGGGGGGGACAGATACGCAGTATTTT. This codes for CASSFERGGTDTQYF.

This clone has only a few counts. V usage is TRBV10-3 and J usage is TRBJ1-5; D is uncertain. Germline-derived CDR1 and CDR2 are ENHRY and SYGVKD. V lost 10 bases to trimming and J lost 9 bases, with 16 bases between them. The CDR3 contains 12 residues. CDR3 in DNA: TGTGCCACAAGGGAGGTGGAGGGGCCCCAGCATTTT. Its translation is CATREVEGPQHF.

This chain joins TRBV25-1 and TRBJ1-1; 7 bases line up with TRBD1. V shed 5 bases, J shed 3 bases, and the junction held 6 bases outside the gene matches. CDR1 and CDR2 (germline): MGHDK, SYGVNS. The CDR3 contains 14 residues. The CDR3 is CASSKTGRDTEAFF. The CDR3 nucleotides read TGTGCCAGCAGTAAGACAGGGAGAGACACTGAAGCTTTCTTT.

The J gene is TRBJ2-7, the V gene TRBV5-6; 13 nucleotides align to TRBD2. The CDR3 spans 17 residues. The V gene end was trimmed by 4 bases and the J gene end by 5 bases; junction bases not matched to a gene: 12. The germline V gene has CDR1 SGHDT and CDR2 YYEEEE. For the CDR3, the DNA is TGTGCCAGCAGCCCAACTAGCGGGGGGGCTCTTCGGAACGAGCAGTACTTC. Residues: CASSPTSGGALRNEQYF.

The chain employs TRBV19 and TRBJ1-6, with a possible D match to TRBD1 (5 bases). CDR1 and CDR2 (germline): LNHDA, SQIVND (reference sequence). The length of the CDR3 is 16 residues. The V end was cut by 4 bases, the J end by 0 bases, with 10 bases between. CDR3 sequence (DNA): TGTGCCAGTAGTAGCGGGGCTGACTCCTATAATTCACCCCTCCACTTT. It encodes CASSSGADSYNSPLHF.

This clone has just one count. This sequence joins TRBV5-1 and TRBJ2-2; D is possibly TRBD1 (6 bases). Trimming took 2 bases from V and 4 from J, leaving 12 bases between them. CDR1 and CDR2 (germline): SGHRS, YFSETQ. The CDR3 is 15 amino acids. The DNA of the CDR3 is TGCGCCAGCAGCTTCACTACAGGGATCACCGGGGAGCTGTTTTTT. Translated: CASSFTTGITGELFF.

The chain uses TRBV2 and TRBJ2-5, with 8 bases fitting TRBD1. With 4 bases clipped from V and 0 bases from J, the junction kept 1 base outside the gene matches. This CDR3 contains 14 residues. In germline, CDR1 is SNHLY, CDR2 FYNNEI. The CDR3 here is CASSADRDQETQYF. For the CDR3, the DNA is TGTGCCAGCAGTGCGGACAGGGACCAAGAGACCCAGTACTTC.

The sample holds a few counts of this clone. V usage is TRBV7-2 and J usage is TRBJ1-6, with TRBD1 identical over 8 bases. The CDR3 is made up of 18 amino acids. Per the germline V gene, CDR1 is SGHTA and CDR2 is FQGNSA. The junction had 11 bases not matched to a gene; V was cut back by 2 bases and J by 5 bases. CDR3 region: CASSLFSQGALNNSPLHF. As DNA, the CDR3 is TGTGCCAGCAGCTTATTCAGTCAGGGGGCACTTAATAATTCACCCCTCCACTTT.

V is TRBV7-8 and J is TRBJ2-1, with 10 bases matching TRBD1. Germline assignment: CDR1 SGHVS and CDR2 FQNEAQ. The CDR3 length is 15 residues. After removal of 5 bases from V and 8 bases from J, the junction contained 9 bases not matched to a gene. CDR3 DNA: TGTGCCAGCAGCGCCCGGGACAGGGGATTCGATGAGCAGTTCTTC. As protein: CASSARDRGFDEQFF.

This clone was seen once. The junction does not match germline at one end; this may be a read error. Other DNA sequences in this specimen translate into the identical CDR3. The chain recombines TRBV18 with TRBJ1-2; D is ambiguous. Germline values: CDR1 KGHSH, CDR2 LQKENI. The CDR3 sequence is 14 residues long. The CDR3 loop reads CASSPVSGNYGYTF. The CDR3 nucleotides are TGTGCCAGCTCACCCGTCTCGGGTAACTATGGCTACACTTTC.

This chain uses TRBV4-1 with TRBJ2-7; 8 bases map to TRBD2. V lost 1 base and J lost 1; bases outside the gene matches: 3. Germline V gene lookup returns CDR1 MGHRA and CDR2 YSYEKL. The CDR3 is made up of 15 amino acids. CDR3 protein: CASSQAGLASYEQYF. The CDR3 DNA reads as TGCGCCAGCAGCCAAGCAGGACTAGCTTCCTACGAGCAGTACTTC.

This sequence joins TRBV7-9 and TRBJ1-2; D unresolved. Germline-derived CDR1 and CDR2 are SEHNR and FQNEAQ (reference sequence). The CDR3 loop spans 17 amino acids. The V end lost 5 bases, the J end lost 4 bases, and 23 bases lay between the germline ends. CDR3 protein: CASSPSSILITGYGYTF. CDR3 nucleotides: TGTGCCAGCAGCCCCTCCTCGATCCTTATAACCGGCTATGGCTACACCTTC.

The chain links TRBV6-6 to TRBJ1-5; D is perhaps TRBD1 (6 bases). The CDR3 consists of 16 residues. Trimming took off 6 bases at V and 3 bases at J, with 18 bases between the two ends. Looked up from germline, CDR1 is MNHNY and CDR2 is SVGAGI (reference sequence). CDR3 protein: CASSQNRAALNQPQHF. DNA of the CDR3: TGTGCCAGCAGCCAGAACAGGGCCGCCCTCAATCAGCCCCAGCATTTT.

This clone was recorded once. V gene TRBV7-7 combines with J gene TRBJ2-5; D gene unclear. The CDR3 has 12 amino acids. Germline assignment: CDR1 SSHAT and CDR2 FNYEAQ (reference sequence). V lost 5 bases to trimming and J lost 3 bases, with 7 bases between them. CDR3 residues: CASSRGEETQYF. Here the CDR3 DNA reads TGTGCCAGCAGCCGTGGAGAAGAGACCCAGTACTTC.